The T cell receptor beta chain described here comes from a study of blood T cell repertoires in COVID-19. J lost 5 bases, V lost 6 bases, and 7 bases had no gene match. Germline V lookup: CDR1 MDHEN, CDR2 SYDVKM. The CDR3 has 13 residues. Authors' data handling: Reference gene primer amplification yielded estimated nucleated cell counts. The method was immunoSEQ multiplex PCR; TCRdb's version includes in-frame clones alone and lacks a portion of them. The V and J calls and the clone size are those of that table, but D and trimming were determined from the DNA. Of fewer than 200,000 clones listed, approximately 87% were seen once; the top ten hold about 4.4%. This study enrolled people aged about 18 to 100 from around 26 US geographic areas.

This sequence originates from a woman aged 50 to 65 who had recovered from COVID-19. The sequencing sample was made of PBMCs or T cells enriched from blood (not recorded which). The chain recombines TRBV28 with TRBJ2-7; 7 nucleotides match TRBD1. CDR3 amino acids: CASSPYRGHEQYV. Written as DNA, the CDR3 is TGTGCCAGCAGCCCGTACAGGGGCCACGAGCAGTACGTC.